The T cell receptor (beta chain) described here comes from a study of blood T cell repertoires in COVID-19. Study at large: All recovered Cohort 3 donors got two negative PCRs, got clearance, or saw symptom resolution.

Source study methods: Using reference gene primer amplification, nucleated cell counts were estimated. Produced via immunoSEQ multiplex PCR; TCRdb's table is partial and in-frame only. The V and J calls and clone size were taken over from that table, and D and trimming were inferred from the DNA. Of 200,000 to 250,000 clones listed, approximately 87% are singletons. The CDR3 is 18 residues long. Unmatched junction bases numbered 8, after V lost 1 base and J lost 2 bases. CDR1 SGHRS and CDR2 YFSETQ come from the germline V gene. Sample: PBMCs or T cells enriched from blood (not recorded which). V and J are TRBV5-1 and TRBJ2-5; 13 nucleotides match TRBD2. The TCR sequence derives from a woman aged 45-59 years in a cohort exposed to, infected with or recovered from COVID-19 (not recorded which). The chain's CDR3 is CASSLTSRTSGGQETQYF. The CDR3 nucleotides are TGCGCCAGCAGCTTGACATCCAGGACTAGCGGGGGACAAGAGACCCAGTACTTC.